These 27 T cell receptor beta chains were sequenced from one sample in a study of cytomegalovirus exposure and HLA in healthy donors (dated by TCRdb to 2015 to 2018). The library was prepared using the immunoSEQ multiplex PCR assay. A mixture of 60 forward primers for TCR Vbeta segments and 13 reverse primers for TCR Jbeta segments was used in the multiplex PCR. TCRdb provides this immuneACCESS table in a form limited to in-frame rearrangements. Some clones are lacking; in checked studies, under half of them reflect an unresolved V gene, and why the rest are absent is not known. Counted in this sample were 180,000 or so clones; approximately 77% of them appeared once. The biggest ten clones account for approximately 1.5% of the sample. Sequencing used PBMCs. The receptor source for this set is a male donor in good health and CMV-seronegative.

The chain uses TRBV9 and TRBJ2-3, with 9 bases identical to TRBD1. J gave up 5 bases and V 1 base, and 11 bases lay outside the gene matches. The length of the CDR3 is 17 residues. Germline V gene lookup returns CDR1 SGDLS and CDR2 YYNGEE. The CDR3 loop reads CASSVTILGTGLDTQYF. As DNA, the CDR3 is TGTGCCAGCAGCGTAACCATTTTAGGGACAGGGTTAGATACGCAGTATTTT.

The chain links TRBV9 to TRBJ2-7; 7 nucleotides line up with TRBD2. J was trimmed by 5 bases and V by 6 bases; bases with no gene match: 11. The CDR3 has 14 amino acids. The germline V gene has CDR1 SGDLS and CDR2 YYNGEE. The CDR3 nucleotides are TGTGCCAGCACCACGGGGGGTTCTCCTAACGAGCAGTACTTC. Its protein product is CASTTGGSPNEQYF.

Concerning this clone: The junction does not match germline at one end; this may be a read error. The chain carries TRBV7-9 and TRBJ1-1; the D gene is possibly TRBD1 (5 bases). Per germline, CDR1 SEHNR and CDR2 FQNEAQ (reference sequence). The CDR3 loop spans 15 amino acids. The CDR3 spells CSSSPGPMPNTEAFF. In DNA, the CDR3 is TGTTCCAGCAGCCCAGGGCCAATGCCGAACACTGAAGCTTTCTTT.

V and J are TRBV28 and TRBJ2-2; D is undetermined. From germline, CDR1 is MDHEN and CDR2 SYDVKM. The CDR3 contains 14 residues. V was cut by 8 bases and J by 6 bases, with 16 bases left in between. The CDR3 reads CASRYPSPAGELFF. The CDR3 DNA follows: TGTGCCAGCCGCTATCCGAGTCCTGCCGGGGAGCTGTTTTTT. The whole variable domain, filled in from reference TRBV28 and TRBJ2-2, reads DVKVTQSSRYLVKRTGEKVFLECVQDMDHENMFWYRQDPGLGLRLIYFSYDVKMKEKGDIPEGYSVSREKKERFSLILESASTNQTSMYLCASRYPSPAGELFFGEGSRLTVL.

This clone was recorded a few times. The CDR3 DNA is TGTGCCAGCAGTGTCCTGGGAGGACGGGACGAGCAGTACTTC. Translated: CASSVLGGRDEQYF. The V and J genes are TRBV2 and TRBJ2-7, with D possibly matching TRBD2 (6 bases). The CDR3 covers 14 residues. CDR1 and CDR2 from the germline V gene are SNHLY and FYNNEI. The V end lost 4 bases, the J end lost 5 bases, and 15 bases lay between the germline ends.

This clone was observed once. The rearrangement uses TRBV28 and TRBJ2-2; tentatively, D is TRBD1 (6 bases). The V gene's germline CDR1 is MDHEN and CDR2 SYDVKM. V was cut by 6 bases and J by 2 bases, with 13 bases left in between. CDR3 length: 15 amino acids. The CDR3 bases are TGTGCCAGCAGCGGGACAAAACCAAACACCGGGGAGCTGTTTTTT. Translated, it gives CASSGTKPNTGELFF.

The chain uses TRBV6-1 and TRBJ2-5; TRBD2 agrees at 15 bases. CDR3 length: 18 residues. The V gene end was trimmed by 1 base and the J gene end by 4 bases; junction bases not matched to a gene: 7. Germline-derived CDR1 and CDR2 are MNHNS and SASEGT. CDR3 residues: CASSEEGTSGGLTETQYF. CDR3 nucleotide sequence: TGTGCCAGCAGTGAAGAGGGGACTAGCGGGGGGCTGACAGAGACCCAGTACTTC.

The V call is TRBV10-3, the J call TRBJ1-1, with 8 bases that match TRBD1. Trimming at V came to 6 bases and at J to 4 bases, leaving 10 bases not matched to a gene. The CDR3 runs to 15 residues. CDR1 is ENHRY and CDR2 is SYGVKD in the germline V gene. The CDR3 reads CAISGQGGGGTEAFF. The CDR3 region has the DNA TGTGCCATCAGCGGACAGGGCGGAGGGGGCACTGAAGCTTTCTTT.

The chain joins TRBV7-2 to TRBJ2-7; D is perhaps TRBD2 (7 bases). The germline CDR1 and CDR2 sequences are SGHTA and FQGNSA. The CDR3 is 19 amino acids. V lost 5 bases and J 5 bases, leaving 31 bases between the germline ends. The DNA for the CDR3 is TGTGCCAGCAGCCCCCAGGGGAGGGAAGTATTTCCCTATAAGCACGAGCAGTACTTC. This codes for CASSPQGREVFPYKHEQYF.

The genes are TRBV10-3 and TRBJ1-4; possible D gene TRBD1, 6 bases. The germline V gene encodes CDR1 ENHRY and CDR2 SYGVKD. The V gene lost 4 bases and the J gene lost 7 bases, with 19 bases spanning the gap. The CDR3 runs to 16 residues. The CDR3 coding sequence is TGTGCCATCAGTGTGCTTAGTGGGACACCGACTGAAAAACTGTTTTTT. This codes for CAISVLSGTPTEKLFF.

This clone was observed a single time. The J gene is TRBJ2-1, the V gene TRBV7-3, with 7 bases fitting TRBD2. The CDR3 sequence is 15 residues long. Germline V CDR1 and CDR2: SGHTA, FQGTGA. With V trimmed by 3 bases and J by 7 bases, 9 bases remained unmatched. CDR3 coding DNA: TGTGCCAGCAGCTTGGCGGGAGTCTCGGGTAATGAGCAGTTCTTC. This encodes CASSLAGVSGNEQFF.

Written as DNA, the CDR3 is TGTGCCACCAGCAGAGAACCAGCGGGGTTCCCCCAAGAGACCCAGTACTTC. Its translation: CATSREPAGFPQETQYF. The genes are TRBV15 and TRBJ2-5; 7 bases are shared with TRBD2. J lost 1 base, V lost 0 bases, and 8 bases had no gene match. Looked up from germline, CDR1 is LNHNV and CDR2 is YYDKDF (reference sequence). The CDR3 spans 17 residues. Variable domain in full (rest from reference TRBV15 and TRBJ2-5): DAMVIQNPRYQVTQFGKPVTLSCSQTLNHNVMYWYQQKSSQAPKLLFHYYDKDFNNEADTPDNFQSRRPNTSFCFLDIRSPGLGDTAMYLCATSREPAGFPQETQYFGPGTRLLVL.

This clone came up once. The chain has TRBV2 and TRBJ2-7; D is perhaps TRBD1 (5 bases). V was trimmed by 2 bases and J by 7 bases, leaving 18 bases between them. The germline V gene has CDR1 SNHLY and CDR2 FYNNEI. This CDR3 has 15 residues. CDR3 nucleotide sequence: TGTGCCAGCAGTGAAAAGGTACAGGAGCTTGGTGAGCAGTACTTC. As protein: CASSEKVQELGEQYF.

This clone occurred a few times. The CDR3 is CASSYRGDTEAFF. CDR3 DNA sequence: TGTGCCAGCAGTTACCGGGGGGACACTGAAGCTTTCTTT. V usage is TRBV6-5 and J usage is TRBJ1-1; D may be TRBD1 (5 bases). V lost 2 bases and J lost 3, with 7 bases in between. The CDR3 runs 13 residues. Germline V gene lookup returns CDR1 MNHEY and CDR2 SVGAGI.

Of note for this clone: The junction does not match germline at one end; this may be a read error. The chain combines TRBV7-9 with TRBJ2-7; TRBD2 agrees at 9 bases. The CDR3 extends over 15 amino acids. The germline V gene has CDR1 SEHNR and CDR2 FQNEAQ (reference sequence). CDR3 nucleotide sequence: TGTTCCAGCAGCTTATTCGCGGGGGGGACCTACGAGCAGTACTTC. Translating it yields CSSSLFAGGTYEQYF.

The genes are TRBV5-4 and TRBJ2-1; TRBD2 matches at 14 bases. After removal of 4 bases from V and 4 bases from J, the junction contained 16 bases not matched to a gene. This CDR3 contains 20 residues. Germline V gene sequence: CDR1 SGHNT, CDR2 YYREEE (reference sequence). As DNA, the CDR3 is TGTGCCAGCAGCCCGCAAACCGGACTAGCGGGGGGAAGATTATACAATGAGCAGTTCTTC. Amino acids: CASSPQTGLAGGRLYNEQFF.

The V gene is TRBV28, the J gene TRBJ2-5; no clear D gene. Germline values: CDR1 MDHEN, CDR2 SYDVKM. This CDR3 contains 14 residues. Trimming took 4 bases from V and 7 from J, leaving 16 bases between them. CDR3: CASSSSTPQRTQYF. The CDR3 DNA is TGTGCCAGCAGTTCATCGACCCCACAGAGGACCCAGTACTTC.

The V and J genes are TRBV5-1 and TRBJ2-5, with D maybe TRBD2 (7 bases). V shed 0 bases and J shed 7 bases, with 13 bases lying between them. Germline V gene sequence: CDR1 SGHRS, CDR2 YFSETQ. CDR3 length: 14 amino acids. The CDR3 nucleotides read TGCGCCAGCAGCTTGGCGGGGGGCCCCGGGACCCAGTACTTC. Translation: CASSLAGGPGTQYF.

In DNA, the CDR3 is TGTGCCAGCAGGGGACAGGGCGAGGGTGCGGAAGCTTTCTTT. Residues: CASRGQGEGAEAFF. The chain is built from TRBV2 and TRBJ1-1, with 9 positions matching TRBD1. The junction had 10 bases not matched to a gene; V was cut back by 6 bases and J by 8 bases. This CDR3 comprises 14 residues. CDR1 is SNHLY, CDR2 FYNNEI, per germline. The full variable domain, in which reference TRBV2 and TRBJ1-1 provide the parts outside the CDR3, is EPEVTQTPSHQVTQMGQEVILRCVPISNHLYFYWYRQILGQKVEFLVSFYNNEISEKSEIFDDQFSVERPDGSNFTLKIRSTKLEDSAMYFCASRGQGEGAEAFFGQGTRLTVV.

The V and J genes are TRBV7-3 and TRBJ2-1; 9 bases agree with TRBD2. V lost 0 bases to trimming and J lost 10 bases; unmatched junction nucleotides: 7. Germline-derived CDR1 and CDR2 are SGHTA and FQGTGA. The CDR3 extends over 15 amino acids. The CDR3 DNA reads TGTGCCAGCAGCTTAACGGCTAGCGGGGTTCAGGAGCAGTTCTTC. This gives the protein CASSLTASGVQEQFF. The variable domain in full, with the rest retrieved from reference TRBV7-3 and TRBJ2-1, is GAGVSQTPSNKVTEKGKYVELRCDPISGHTALYWYRQSLGQGPEFLIYFQGTGAADDSGLPNDRFFAVRPEGSVSTLKIQRTERGDSAVYLCASSLTASGVQEQFFGPGTRLTVL.

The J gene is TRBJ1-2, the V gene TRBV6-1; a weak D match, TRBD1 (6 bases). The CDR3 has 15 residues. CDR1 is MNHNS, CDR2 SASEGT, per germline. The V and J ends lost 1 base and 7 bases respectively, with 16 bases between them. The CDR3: CASSEGVGHDAGYTF. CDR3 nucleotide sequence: TGTGCCAGCAGTGAAGGGGTGGGACATGACGCTGGCTACACCTTC.

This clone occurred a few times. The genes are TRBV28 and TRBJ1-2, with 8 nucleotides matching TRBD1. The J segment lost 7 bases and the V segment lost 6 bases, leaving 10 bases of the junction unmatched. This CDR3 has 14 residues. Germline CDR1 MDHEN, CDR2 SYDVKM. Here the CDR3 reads CASSLGQGLGGYTF. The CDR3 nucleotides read TGTGCCAGCAGCCTAGGACAGGGTTTGGGTGGCTACACCTTC.

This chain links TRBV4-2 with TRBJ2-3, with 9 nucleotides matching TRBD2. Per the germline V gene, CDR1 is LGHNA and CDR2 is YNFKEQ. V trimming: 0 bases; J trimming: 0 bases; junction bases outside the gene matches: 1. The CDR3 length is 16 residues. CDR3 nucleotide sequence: TGTGCCAGCAGCCAAGACCTAGCGGGAAGCACAGATACGCAGTATTTT. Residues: CASSQDLAGSTDTQYF.

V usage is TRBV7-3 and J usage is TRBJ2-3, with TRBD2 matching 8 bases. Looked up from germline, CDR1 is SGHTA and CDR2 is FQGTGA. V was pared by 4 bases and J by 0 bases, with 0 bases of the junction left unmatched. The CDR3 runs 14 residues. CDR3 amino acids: CASSSSGSTDTQYF. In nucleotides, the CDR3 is TGTGCCAGCAGCTCTAGCGGGAGCACAGATACGCAGTATTTT.

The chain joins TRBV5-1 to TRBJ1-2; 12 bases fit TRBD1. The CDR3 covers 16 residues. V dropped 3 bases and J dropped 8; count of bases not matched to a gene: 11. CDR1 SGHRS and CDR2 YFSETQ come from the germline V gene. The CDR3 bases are TGCGCCAGCAGCTCGGGGCCGGGACAGGGGGCTTGGGGCTACACCTTC. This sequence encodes CASSSGPGQGAWGYTF.

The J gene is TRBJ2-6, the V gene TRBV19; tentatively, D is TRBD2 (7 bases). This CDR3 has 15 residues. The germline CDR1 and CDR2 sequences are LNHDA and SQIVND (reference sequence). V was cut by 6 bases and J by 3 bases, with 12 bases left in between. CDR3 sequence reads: CASSVGGRGANVLTF. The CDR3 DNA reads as TGTGCCAGTAGCGTCGGGGGGCGTGGGGCCAACGTCCTGACTTTC.

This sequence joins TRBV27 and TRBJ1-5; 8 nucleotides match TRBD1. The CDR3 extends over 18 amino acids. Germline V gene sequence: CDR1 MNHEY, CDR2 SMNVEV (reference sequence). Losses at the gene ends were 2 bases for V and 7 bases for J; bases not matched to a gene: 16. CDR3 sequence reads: CASSLMYSRDRLGQPQHF. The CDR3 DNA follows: TGTGCCAGCAGTTTAATGTACTCCCGGGACAGGTTAGGGCAGCCCCAGCATTTT.